This passage covers 7 T cell receptor beta chains from one sample sequenced in a study of cytomegalovirus exposure and HLA in healthy donors. TCRdb's table, derived via immunoSEQ multiplex PCR, lists solely in-frame clones and lacks some. The sample holds some 200,000 clones, 80% to 85% seen once. The material sequenced was PBMCs. The source is a woman younger than 30 in good health and CMV-seropositive.

This clone was seen a handful of times. This sequence joins TRBV6-6 and TRBJ2-7; D might be TRBD2 (6 bases). The CDR3 is 14 amino acids. Germline CDR1 and CDR2: MNHNY and SVGAGI (reference sequence). The V gene lost 0 bases and the J gene lost 3 bases, with 9 bases spanning the gap. CDR3 residues: CASSYSAGHYEQYF. The CDR3 DNA is TGTGCCAGCAGTTACTCCGCGGGGCACTACGAGCAGTACTTC.

This rearrangement joins TRBV2 to TRBJ2-5, with D possibly matching TRBD2 (5 bases). CDR1 and CDR2 from the germline V gene are SNHLY and FYNNEI. With 4 bases removed from V and 2 bases from J, the gap between germline ends came to 11 bases. The CDR3 is made up of 14 amino acids. CDR3 in amino acids: CASSALTGQETQYF. Written as DNA, the CDR3 is TGTGCCAGCAGTGCGCTGACGGGGCAAGAGACCCAGTACTTC. The whole variable domain, remainder taken from reference TRBV2 and TRBJ2-5, is EPEVTQTPSHQVTQMGQEVILRCVPISNHLYFYWYRQILGQKVEFLVSFYNNEISEKSEIFDDQFSVERPDGSNFTLKIRSTKLEDSAMYFCASSALTGQETQYFGPGTRLLVL.

This chain links TRBV5-8 with TRBJ2-5; tentatively, D is TRBD2 (7 bases). This CDR3 has 15 amino acids. Trimming shortened V by 2 bases and J by 5 bases, and 16 bases separated the two germline ends. Germline CDR1 and CDR2: SGHTS and YDEGEE. The CDR3 sequence: CASSFSRGAWETQYF. The CDR3 coding sequence is TGTGCCAGCAGCTTTTCCCGGGGGGCGTGGGAGACCCAGTACTTC.

The chain recombines TRBV7-6 with TRBJ2-5; a weak D match, TRBD2 (6 bases). CDR1 and CDR2 (germline): SGHVS, FNYEAQ. The germline V and J ends were trimmed by 0 bases and 3 bases, with 11 bases remaining between them. The CDR3 length is 15 residues. CDR3 in amino acids: CASSLAGGREETQYF. CDR3 DNA: TGTGCCAGCAGCTTAGCGGGGGGACGAGAAGAGACCCAGTACTTC.

The chain combines TRBV5-1 with TRBJ2-7; D might be TRBD1 (5 bases). Per germline, CDR1 SGHRS and CDR2 YFSETQ. V lost 0 bases and J 3 bases, leaving 16 bases between the germline ends. CDR3 length equals 16 residues. CDR3 sequence reads: CASSLEAGYDIYEQYF. Here the CDR3 DNA reads TGCGCCAGCAGCTTGGAAGCAGGGTATGATATCTACGAGCAGTACTTC.

This clone was picked up one time. This rearrangement joins TRBV2 to TRBJ1-2; D remains unclear. The CDR3 spans 13 residues. Germline CDR1 is SNHLY and CDR2 is FYNNEI. Deletions cut 2 bases from V and 4 bases from J, with 8 bases between. This chain's CDR3 is CASSESGSYGYTF. CDR3 coding DNA: TGTGCCAGCAGTGAATCCGGGTCCTATGGCTACACCTTC.

The chain links TRBV2 to TRBJ2-1; TRBD2 agrees at 8 bases. This CDR3 is 14 amino acids long. J was trimmed by 5 bases and V by 6 bases; bases with no gene match: 6. Germline V gene data show CDR1 as SNHLY and CDR2 as FYNNEI. CDR3 DNA: TGTGCCAGCAGCATTAGCGGGACCGACAATGAGCAGTTCTTC. Translated, it gives CASSISGTDNEQFF.